Following are 27 T cell receptor beta chains from one sample sequenced in a study of blood T cell repertoires in COVID-19. Data came from immunoSEQ multiplex PCR; TCRdb stores just in-frame clones and leaves some out. The sample has around 100,000 clones, 85% seen once. Input material: peripheral blood. These receptors all stem from a man aged 35 to 55 with acute or convalescent COVID-19.

This clone was observed once. The gene calls are TRBV4-1 and TRBJ2-1, with 8 bases lining up with TRBD2. The CDR3 sequence is 17 residues long. Unmatched junction bases numbered 11, after V lost 0 bases and J lost 7 bases. The V gene's germline CDR1 is MGHRA and CDR2 YSYEKL. Here the CDR3 DNA reads TGCGCCAGCAGCCAAGAGTTCCCCCGCGGGACTAGGAATGAGCAGTTCTTC. Encoded protein: CASSQEFPRGTRNEQFF.

This chain connects TRBV3-1 (or the pseudogene TRBV3-2) to TRBJ1-2, with 12 bases identical to TRBD1. CDR1 LGHDT and CDR2 YNNKEL come from the germline V gene (reference sequence). CDR3 length: 16 residues. J was trimmed by 3 bases and V by 2 bases; bases with no gene match: 4. The DNA of the CDR3 is TGTGCCAGCAGCCAAAGGGACAGGGGGCCTTACTATGGCTACACCTTC. This translates into CASSQRDRGPYYGYTF.

This chain connects TRBV7-9 to TRBJ2-7; 8 bases are shared with TRBD2. The J segment lost 2 bases and the V segment lost 2 bases, leaving 11 bases of the junction unmatched. The CDR3 totals 17 residues. Looked up from germline, CDR1 is SEHNR and CDR2 is FQNEAQ (reference sequence). The CDR3 sequence is CASSLNSNGRAAYEQYF. CDR3 sequence (DNA): TGTGCCAGCAGCTTAAACAGCAACGGGAGGGCCGCCTACGAGCAGTACTTC.

This clone came up once. The V and J genes are TRBV7-8 and TRBJ2-3; TRBD1 aligns across 7 bases. This CDR3 contains 12 residues. Germline V lookup: CDR1 SGHVS, CDR2 FQNEAQ. Trimming at V came to 5 bases and at J to 10 bases, leaving 6 bases not matched to a gene. The CDR3 region is CASSRNRGPQYF. DNA for the CDR3: TGTGCCAGCAGCCGTAACAGGGGCCCGCAGTATTTT.

The chain carries TRBV19 and TRBJ2-1, with 7 nucleotides matching TRBD1. The CDR3 runs 14 residues. V was clipped by 3 bases and J by 6 bases; unmatched bases: 5. Germline V gives CDR1 LNHDA, CDR2 SQIVND (reference sequence). CDR3 sequence reads: CASSMGQRGNEQFF. The CDR3, as DNA: TGTGCCAGTAGTATGGGACAGAGGGGCAATGAGCAGTTCTTC.

The CDR3 nucleotides read TGTGCCAGCAGATATCGCGGGGGAGGGGAGACCCAGTACTTC. Its translation: CASRYRGGGETQYF. The chain uses TRBV5-6 and TRBJ2-5; the match to TRBD2 covers 7 bases. V was clipped by 5 bases and J by 5 bases; unmatched bases: 9. CDR3 length equals 14 residues. In germline, CDR1 is SGHDT, CDR2 YYEEEE.

This clone was observed a handful of times. This rearrangement joins TRBV5-3 to TRBJ1-3; TRBD1 agrees at 10 bases. TRBV5-3 is noted as an ORF with a role that remains uncertain. V gave up 9 bases and J gave up 2 bases; unmatched junction bases: 5. This CDR3 has 14 residues. The CDR3 is CATGTGVPGNTIYF. The CDR3 DNA sequence: TGTGCCACCGGGACAGGGGTCCCTGGAAACACCATATATTTT.

The rearrangement uses TRBV11-2 and TRBJ2-5, with D unclear. Germline V CDR1 and CDR2: SGHAT, FQNNGV. Trimming removed 5 bases at V and 0 bases at J, with 4 bases between. The CDR3 extends over 12 amino acids. CDR3: CASSPYQETQYF. In DNA, the CDR3 is TGTGCCAGCAGCCCATACCAAGAGACCCAGTACTTC.

This chain joins TRBV30 and TRBJ1-2; a possible D gene is TRBD1 (6 bases). This CDR3 region has 13 residues. Trimming cost V 2 bases and J 5 bases, with 12 bases left between them. CDR1 is GTSNPN, CDR2 SVGIG, per germline (reference sequence). In DNA, the CDR3 is TGTGCCTGGAGTCCCCAGGGGTTGTATGGCTACACCTTC. It codes for CAWSPQGLYGYTF.

V gene TRBV20-1 combines with J gene TRBJ1-6; TRBD1 agrees at 7 bases. Per the germline V gene, CDR1 is DFQATT and CDR2 is SNEGSKA (reference sequence). This CDR3 is built from 15 residues. The V and J ends lost 3 bases and 6 bases, in that order; junction bases with no gene match: 8. The CDR3 sequence is CSASRQGRGNSPLHF. The CDR3 DNA reads as TGCAGTGCTAGTCGACAGGGACGGGGTAATTCACCCCTCCACTTT.

V usage is TRBV11-2 and J usage is TRBJ1-5, with D unresolved. V lost 1 base and J lost 6, with 7 bases in between. From germline, CDR1 is SGHAT and CDR2 FQNNGV. The CDR3 extends over 13 amino acids. The CDR3 DNA sequence: TGTGCCAGCAGCTTAGCTTCCAGTCAGCCCCAGCATTTT. Amino acids: CASSLASSQPQHF. Full variable domain (outside the CDR3, taken from reference TRBV11-2 and TRBJ1-5): EAGVAQSPRYKIIEKRQSVAFWCNPISGHATLYWYQQILGQGPKLLIQFQNNGVVDDSQLPKDRFSAERLKGVDSTLKIQPAKLEDSAVYLCASSLASSQPQHFGDGTRLSIL.

This chain connects TRBV12-3 or TRBV12-4 to TRBJ2-4; D gene unclear. The CDR3 consists of 13 residues. V lost 5 bases and J 2 bases, leaving 7 bases between the germline ends. The CDR3 DNA sequence: TGTGCCAGCAGTCGAGTGCCCAAAAACATTCAGTACTTC. It yields the protein CASSRVPKNIQYF.

This chain uses TRBV11-2 with TRBJ2-7; 10 bases are shared with TRBD1. The trim removed 0 bases at V and 2 bases at J, leaving 13 bases unmatched. Germline assignment: CDR1 SGHAT and CDR2 FQNNGV. This CDR3 comprises 19 residues. DNA of the CDR3: TGTGCCAGCAGCTTAGATGGTGCGGGACAGGGGTACGGGACCTACGAGCAGTACTTC. This gives the protein CASSLDGAGQGYGTYEQYF.

The chain combines TRBV12-3 or TRBV12-4 with TRBJ1-6, with D unresolved. The CDR3 extends over 13 amino acids. The V and J ends lost 3 bases and 7 bases respectively, with 7 bases between them. CDR3 region: CASSFTANSPLHF. The DNA for the CDR3 is TGTGCCAGCAGTTTCACAGCCAATTCACCCCTCCACTTT.

There are a few counts of this clone. This rearrangement joins TRBV7-3 to TRBJ1-1, with 10 positions matching TRBD1. V dropped 4 bases and J dropped 5; count of bases not matched to a gene: 4. CDR3 length: 14 residues. From germline, CDR1 is SGHTA and CDR2 FQGTGA. Here the CDR3 reads CASSSTGGVTEAFF. The CDR3, as DNA: TGTGCCAGCAGCTCGACAGGGGGCGTGACTGAAGCTTTCTTT.

The rearrangement uses TRBV7-8 and TRBJ2-1; 7 bases are a match to TRBD2. Germline CDR1 reads SGHVS; CDR2 reads FQNEAQ. CDR3 length: 15 amino acids. J was trimmed by 4 bases and V by 1 base; bases with no gene match: 4. The CDR3 DNA follows: TGTGCCAGCAGCTTAGTTGCGGGAGAGTACAATGAGCAGTTCTTC. Amino acids: CASSLVAGEYNEQFF.

This clone has more than one count but fewer than ten. The V and J genes are TRBV12-3 or TRBV12-4 and TRBJ2-5; possible D gene TRBD1, 6 bases. This CDR3 region has 13 residues. V shed 5 bases and J shed 9 bases, with 16 bases lying between them. This chain's CDR3 is CASSPQGPWAQYF. DNA for the CDR3: TGTGCCAGCAGTCCCCAGGGGCCTTGGGCCCAGTACTTC.

The V gene is TRBV4-3, the J gene TRBJ1-2, with D tentatively TRBD1 (5 bases). This CDR3 has 14 amino acids. The germline V gene encodes CDR1 LGHNA and CDR2 YSLEER. V gave up 3 bases and J gave up 7 bases, with 15 bases separating them. As DNA, the CDR3 is TGCGCCAGCAGCCATCCATCAGGGATCGCTGGCTACACCTTC. This codes for CASSHPSGIAGYTF.

This clone was counted between two and nine times. The V gene is TRBV7-6, the J gene TRBJ2-3; TRBD1 might be the D (6 bases). Germline V gene lookup returns CDR1 SGHVS and CDR2 FNYEAQ. The CDR3 loop spans 15 amino acids. The ends were cut back, 8 bases at V and 4 bases at J, with 19 bases in the middle. CDR3 loop: CASAPSLEGADTQYF. For the CDR3, the DNA is TGTGCCAGCGCCCCCTCACTTGAGGGGGCAGATACGCAGTATTTT. The complete variable domain, with remaining parts taken from reference TRBV7-6 and TRBJ2-3, reads GAGVSQSPRYKVTKRGQDVALRCDPISGHVSLYWYRQALGQGPEFLTYFNYEAQQDKSGLPNDRFSAERPEGSISTLTIQRTEQRDSAMYRCASAPSLEGADTQYFGPGTRLTVL.

This clone has a single count. The gene calls are TRBV7-3 and TRBJ2-5, with D tentatively TRBD2 (6 bases). The CDR3 spans 13 residues. The V gene lost 3 bases and the J gene lost 1 base, with 6 bases spanning the gap. CDR1 is SGHTA and CDR2 is FQGTGA in the germline V gene. The CDR3: CASSLGLQETQYF. The DNA of the CDR3 is TGTGCCAGCAGCTTGGGACTCCAAGAGACCCAGTACTTC.

This clone was observed a few times. In nucleotides, the CDR3 is TGTGCCAGCAGGGGAGGCTCCTACAATGAGCAGTTCTTC. Protein product: CASRGGSYNEQFF. This chain uses TRBV4-2 with TRBJ2-1; possibly TRBD2 for D (6 bases). The length of the CDR3 is 13 residues. V dropped 6 bases and J dropped 0 bases, with 6 bases sitting between them. CDR1 and CDR2 (germline): LGHNA, YNFKEQ.

The CDR3 is CASSPRDKNSNQPQHF. The CDR3 DNA reads TGTGCCAGCAGCCCTCGGGACAAAAATAGCAATCAGCCCCAGCATTTT. This sequence joins TRBV7-3 and TRBJ1-5; tentative D call: TRBD1 (6 bases). The germline V gene has CDR1 SGHTA and CDR2 FQGTGA. The V gene lost 5 bases and the J gene lost 0 bases, with 14 bases spanning the gap. The CDR3 consists of 16 residues.

This clone was seen ten or more times. CDR3 coding DNA: TGTGCCAGCAGCCCCGACCTACTAGGAGGAGAGACCCAGTACTTC. Its protein is CASSPDLLGGETQYF. The chain links TRBV7-2 to TRBJ2-5, with a possible D match to TRBD2 (5 bases). Germline CDR1 is SGHTA and CDR2 is FQGNSA. The CDR3 sequence is 15 residues long. V lost 5 bases, J lost 4 bases, and 17 bases lay in between.

V and J are TRBV29-1 and TRBJ1-2; 8 bases are a match to TRBD1. The CDR3 extends over 12 amino acids. Germline V gene sequence: CDR1 SQVTM, CDR2 ANQGSEA. J was trimmed by 8 bases and V by 7 bases; bases with no gene match: 9. CDR3 sequence: CSATGTGEGYTF. CDR3 sequence (DNA): TGCAGCGCCACAGGGACAGGTGAAGGCTACACCTTC. The full variable domain, its missing parts supplied by reference TRBV29-1 and TRBJ1-2, is SAVISQKPSRDICQRGTSLTIQCQVDSQVTMMFWYRQQPGQSLTLIATANQGSEATYESGFVIDKFPISRPNLTFSTLTVSNMSPEDSSIYLCSATGTGEGYTFGSGTRLTVV.

V and J are TRBV14 and TRBJ2-1; 11 bases map to TRBD2. The V gene end was trimmed by 4 bases and the J gene end by 5 bases; junction bases not matched to a gene: 4. The germline V gene encodes CDR1 SGHDN and CDR2 FVKESK. The CDR3 loop spans 15 amino acids. DNA for the CDR3: TGTGCCAGCAGCCCGGGACTAGCGGTAAACAATGAGCAGTTCTTC. This encodes CASSPGLAVNNEQFF.

The J gene is TRBJ2-3, the V gene TRBV4-3, with TRBD2 matching 9 bases. CDR1 is LGHNA, CDR2 YSLEER, per germline. Trimming removed 1 base from V and 7 bases from J; junction bases left unmatched: 9. The CDR3 is 16 amino acids. The CDR3 here is CASSQVWVAGDYTQYF. The CDR3, as DNA: TGCGCCAGCAGCCAAGTCTGGGTAGCGGGGGATTATACGCAGTATTTT.

This rearrangement joins TRBV6-2 or TRBV6-3 to TRBJ2-5, with TRBD2 matching 13 bases. Per germline, CDR1 MNHEY and CDR2 SVGEGT. V gave up 6 bases and J gave up 7 bases; unmatched junction bases: 14. The CDR3 is 17 amino acids. CDR3 loop: CASSLTSGGPSRGTQYF. The CDR3, as DNA: TGTGCCAGCAGCTTGACTAGCGGGGGGCCATCGCGAGGGACCCAGTACTTC.